This is a list of T cell receptor beta chains from one sample in a study of T cell changes during pregnancy in multiple sclerosis. Measured with immunoSEQ multiplex PCR; TCRdb has only the in-frame clones, and not every one. The repertoire holds over 55,000 clones, with roughly 93% as singletons. Sequencing used peripheral blood, obtained after pregnancy. Source of these receptors: a female donor with multiple sclerosis, enrolled in a pregnancy study. The CDR3 runs from the conserved cysteine through the conserved F or W. The D gene is left open where the match is weak. Some rows mark clone size as missing; the rest say once, few, many or name a class of expanded clone.

TRBJ2-5 - TRBV5-4 TRBD2 CASSLSGRYQETQYF TGTGCCAGCAGCCTTAGCGGGAGGTACCAAGAGACCCAGTACTTC
TRBJ1-1 - TRBV7-3 - CASKPDSAGTEAFF TGTGCCAGCAAACCGGACAGCGCGGGCACTGAAGCTTTCTTT
TRBJ2-2 - TRBV5-1 TRBD1 CASSRDRATNAGELFF TGCGCCAGCAGCCGGGACAGGGCAACCAATGCCGGGGAGCTGTTTTTT
TRBJ2-1 once TRBV28 - CASSPAGTYNEQFF TGTGCCAGCAGCCCGGCGGGGACCTACAATGAGCAGTTCTTC
TRBJ2-1 - TRBV10-3 TRBD2 CAISEERLAGISNEQFF TGTGCCATCAGTGAGGAGAGACTAGCGGGAATTAGCAATGAGCAGTTCTTC
TRBJ2-5 once TRBV7-3 TRBD1 CASSSATGTQNQETQYF TGTGCCAGCAGCTCGGCGACAGGGACCCAAAACCAAGAGACCCAGTACTTC
TRBJ2-7 - TRBV19 TRBD1 CASSIVLTRPFRDRGHEQYF TGTGCCAGTAGTATTGTCTTAACCCGCCCGTTCCGGGACAGGGGCCACGAGCAGTACTTC
TRBJ2-7 - TRBV7-2 TRBD2 CASRSAGSYEQYF TGTGCCAGCAGATCAGCGGGAAGCTACGAGCAGTACTTC
TRBJ1-1 - TRBV18 - CASSPPDRFVGTEAFF TGTGCCAGCTCACCCCCGGACAGATTCGTAGGCACTGAAGCTTTCTTT
TRBJ2-7 many TRBV4-1 TRBD1 CASSQLGTGGDDYEQYF TGCGCCAGCAGCCAACTTGGGACAGGGGGTGATGACTACGAGCAGTACTTC
TRBJ2-7 - TRBV5-4 TRBD1 CASSSRDRLYEQYF TGTGCCAGCAGCTCCCGGGACAGGCTTTACGAGCAGTACTTC
TRBJ1-2 - TRBV6-4 - CASIWCRVAYGYTF TGTGCCAGCATTTGGTGCAGGGTAGCATATGGCTACACCTTC
TRBJ2-3 - TRBV10-3 TRBD2 CAISPGGFGDTQYF TGTGCCATCAGCCCCGGGGGGTTTGGAGATACGCAGTATTTT
TRBJ1-3 - TRBV19 TRBD1 CASSLRQGRGNTIYF TGTGCCAGTAGTCTCCGACAGGGGAGGGGAAACACCATATATTTT
TRBJ2-3 - TRBV18 TRBD2 CASSPGSGRATDTQYF TGTGCCAGCTCACCTGGTAGCGGGAGGGCGACAGATACGCAGTATTTT
TRBJ1-5 - TRBV7-2 TRBD1 CASSLDQGVVQPQHF TGTGCCAGCAGCCTCGACCAGGGGGTCGTTCAGCCCCAGCATTTT
TRBJ2-7 - TRBV28 TRBD1 CASSPGQGSGWDEQYF TGTGCCAGCAGTCCGGGACAGGGTAGTGGATGGGACGAGCAGTACTTC
TRBJ2-7 - TRBV28 TRBD2 CAITGLAPYEQYF TGTGCCATCACGGGACTAGCCCCCTACGAGCAGTACTTC
TRBJ1-3 - TRBV2 TRBD1 CASRDRKFTGNTIYF TGTGCCAGCAGGGACAGGAAATTTACTGGAAACACCATATATTTT
TRBJ2-7 - TRBV19 TRBD2 CASKKRESYEQYF TGTGCCAGTAAGAAGCGGGAGTCCTACGAGCAGTACTTC
TRBJ2-6 - TRBV4-2 - CASSQESGTGANVLTF TGTGCCAGCAGCCAAGAGAGCGGAACCGGGGCCAACGTCCTGACTTTC
TRBJ2-7 - TRBV11-3 TRBD2 CASSQWTSGRTYEQYF TGTGCCAGCAGCCAATGGACTAGCGGGAGGACTTACGAGCAGTACTTC
TRBJ2-1 - TRBV9 TRBD1 CASSVDPGTGVRNEQFF TGTGCCAGCAGCGTAGACCCCGGGACAGGGGTACGTAATGAGCAGTTCTTC